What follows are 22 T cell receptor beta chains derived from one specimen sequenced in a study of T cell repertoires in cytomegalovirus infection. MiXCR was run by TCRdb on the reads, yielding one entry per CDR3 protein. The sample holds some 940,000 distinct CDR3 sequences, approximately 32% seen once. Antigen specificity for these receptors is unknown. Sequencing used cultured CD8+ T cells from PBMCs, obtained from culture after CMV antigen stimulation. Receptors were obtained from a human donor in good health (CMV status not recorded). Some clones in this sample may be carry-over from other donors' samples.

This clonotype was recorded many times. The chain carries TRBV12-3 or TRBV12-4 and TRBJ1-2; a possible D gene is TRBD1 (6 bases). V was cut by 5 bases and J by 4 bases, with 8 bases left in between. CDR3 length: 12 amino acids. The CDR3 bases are TGTGCCAGCAGTACAGGGATCTATGGCTACACCTTC. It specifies CASSTGIYGYTF.

The CDR3 loop is CASSEQLSGGSYEQYF. CDR3 nucleotides: TGTGCCAGCAGTGAACAGCTGTCCGGGGGATCCTACGAGCAGTACTTC. The chain has TRBV25-1 and TRBJ2-7; maybe TRBD2 (6 bases). The CDR3 runs to 16 residues. The V end lost 2 bases, the J end lost 1 base, and 15 bases lay between the germline ends. The germline gives CDR1 MGHDK, CDR2 SYGVNS.

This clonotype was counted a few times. CDR3 protein: CASSHTSGGFYGYTF. The CDR3 DNA follows: TGCGCCAGCAGCCATACTTCGGGAGGGTTCTATGGCTACACCTTC. V is TRBV4-1 and J is TRBJ1-2; unclear D gene. CDR3 length: 15 residues. The V gene lost 3 bases and the J gene lost 4 bases, with 15 bases spanning the gap. CDR1 and CDR2 from the germline V gene are MGHRA and YSYEKL.

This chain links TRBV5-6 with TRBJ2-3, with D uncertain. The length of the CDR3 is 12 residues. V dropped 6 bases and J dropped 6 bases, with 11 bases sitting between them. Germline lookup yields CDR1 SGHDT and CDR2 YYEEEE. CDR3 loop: CASNRGRDTQYF. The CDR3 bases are TGTGCCAGCAACCGAGGACGCGATACGCAGTATTTT. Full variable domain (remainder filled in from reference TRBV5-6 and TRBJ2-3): DAGVTQSPTHLIKTRGQQVTLRCSPKSGHDTVSWYQQALGQGPQFIFQYYEEEERQRGNFPDRFSGHQFPNYSSELNVNALLLGDSALYLCASNRGRDTQYFGPGTRLTVL.

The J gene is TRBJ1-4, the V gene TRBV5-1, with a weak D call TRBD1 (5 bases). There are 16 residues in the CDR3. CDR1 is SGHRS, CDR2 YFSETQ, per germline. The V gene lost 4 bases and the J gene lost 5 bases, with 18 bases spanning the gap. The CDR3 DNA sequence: TGCGCCAGCAGCCCCTCCCCGACAGAGCCCAATGAAAAACTGTTTTTT. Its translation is CASSPSPTEPNEKLFF.

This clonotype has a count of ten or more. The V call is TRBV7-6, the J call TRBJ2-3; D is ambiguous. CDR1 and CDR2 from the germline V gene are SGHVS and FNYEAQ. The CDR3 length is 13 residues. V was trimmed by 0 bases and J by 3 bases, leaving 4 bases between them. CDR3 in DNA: TGTGCCAGCAGCTTAGCCGAAACAGATACGCAGTATTTT. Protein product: CASSLAETDTQYF.

In DNA form, the CDR3 reads TGTGCCAGTAGTATTTCAGGGAGCTCCTACGAGCAGTACGTC. It translates to CASSISGSSYEQYV. V and J are TRBV19 and TRBJ2-7; D possibly matches TRBD1 or TRBD2 (5 bases each). The CDR3 covers 14 residues. The germline CDR1 and CDR2 sequences are LNHDA and SQIVND (reference sequence). V was shortened by 3 bases and J by 0 bases, with 9 bases between the two germline ends.

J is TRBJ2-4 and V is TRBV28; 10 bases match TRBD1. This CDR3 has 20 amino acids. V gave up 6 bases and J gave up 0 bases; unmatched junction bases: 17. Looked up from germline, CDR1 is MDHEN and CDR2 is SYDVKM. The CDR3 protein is CASRPTRDRGMNLAKNIQYF. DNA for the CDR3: TGTGCCAGCAGGCCCACCCGGGACAGGGGCATGAACCTAGCCAAAAACATTCAGTACTTC.

The CDR3 DNA is TGTGCCAGCAGCTCGGTTGACAGGGGAGGCAATGAGCAGTTCTTC. Protein sequence: CASSSVDRGGNEQFF. V and J are TRBV7-2 and TRBJ2-1, with TRBD1 matching 8 bases. Trimming cost V 4 bases and J 6 bases; bases outside gene matches: 8. The germline V gene has CDR1 SGHTA and CDR2 FQGNSA. The CDR3 totals 15 residues.

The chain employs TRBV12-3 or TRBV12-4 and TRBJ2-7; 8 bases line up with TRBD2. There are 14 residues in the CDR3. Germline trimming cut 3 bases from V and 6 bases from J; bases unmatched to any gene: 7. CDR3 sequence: CASSLYGGAFEQYF. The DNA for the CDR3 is TGTGCCAGCAGTTTGTACGGGGGGGCCTTCGAGCAGTACTTC.

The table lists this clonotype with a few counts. CDR3 nucleotides: TGTGCCAGCAGTTTCGGGGTGACGGACCAAGAGACCCAGTACTTC. Its protein is CASSFGVTDQETQYF. V usage is TRBV27 and J usage is TRBJ2-5; D perhaps matches TRBD2 (5 bases). The V and J ends lost 3 bases and 0 bases respectively, with 11 bases between them. This CDR3 region has 15 residues. Per the germline V gene, CDR1 is MNHEY and CDR2 is SMNVEV (reference sequence).

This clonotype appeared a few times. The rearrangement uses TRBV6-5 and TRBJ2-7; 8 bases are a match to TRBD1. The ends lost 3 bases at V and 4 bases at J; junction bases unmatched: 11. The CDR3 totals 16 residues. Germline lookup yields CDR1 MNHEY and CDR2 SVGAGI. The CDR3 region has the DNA TGTGCCAGCAGTTATACAACCGGGACAGGCGAGTACGAGCAGTACTTC. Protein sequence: CASSYTTGTGEYEQYF.

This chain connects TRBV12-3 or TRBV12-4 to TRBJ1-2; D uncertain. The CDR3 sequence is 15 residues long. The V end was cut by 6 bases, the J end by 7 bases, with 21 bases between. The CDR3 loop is CASSLIVPNKGGYTF. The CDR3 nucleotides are TGTGCCAGCAGCTTAATCGTCCCAAACAAGGGTGGCTACACCTTC.

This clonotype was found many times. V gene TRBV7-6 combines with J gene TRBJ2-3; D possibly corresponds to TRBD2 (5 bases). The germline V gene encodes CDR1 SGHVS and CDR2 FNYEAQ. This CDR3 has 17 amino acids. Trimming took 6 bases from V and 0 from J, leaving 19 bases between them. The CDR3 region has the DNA TGTGCCAGCAGGCCGGCGGGTGGCGGGCCTAGCACAGATACGCAGTATTTT. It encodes CASRPAGGGPSTDTQYF.

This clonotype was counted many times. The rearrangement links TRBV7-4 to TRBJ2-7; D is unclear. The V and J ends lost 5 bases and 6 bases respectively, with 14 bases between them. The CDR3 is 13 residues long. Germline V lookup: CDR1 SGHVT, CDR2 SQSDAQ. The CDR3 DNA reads TGTGCCAGCAGCCTCCCCAGAAGGAGCGAGCAGTACGTC. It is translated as CASSLPRRSEQYV.

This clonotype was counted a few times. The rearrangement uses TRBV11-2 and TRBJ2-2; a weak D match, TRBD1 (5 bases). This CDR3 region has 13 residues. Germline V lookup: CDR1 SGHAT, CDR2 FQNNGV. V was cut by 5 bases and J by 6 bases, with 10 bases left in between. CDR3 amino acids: CASSPSGPGELFF. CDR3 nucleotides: TGTGCCAGCAGCCCCTCAGGGCCCGGGGAGCTGTTTTTT.

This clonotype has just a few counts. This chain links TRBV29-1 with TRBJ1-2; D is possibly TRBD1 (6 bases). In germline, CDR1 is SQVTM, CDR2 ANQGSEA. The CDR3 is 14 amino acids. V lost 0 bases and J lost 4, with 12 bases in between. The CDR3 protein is CSVEDGGPPYGYTF. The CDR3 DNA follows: TGCAGCGTTGAAGATGGGGGGCCGCCCTATGGCTACACCTTC.

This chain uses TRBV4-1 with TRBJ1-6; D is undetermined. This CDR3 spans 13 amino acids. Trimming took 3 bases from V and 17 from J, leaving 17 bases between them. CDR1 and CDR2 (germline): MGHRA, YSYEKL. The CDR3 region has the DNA TGCGCCAGCAGCCACCCGGGTGGGAATCCCATCCACTTT. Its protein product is CASSHPGGNPIHF.

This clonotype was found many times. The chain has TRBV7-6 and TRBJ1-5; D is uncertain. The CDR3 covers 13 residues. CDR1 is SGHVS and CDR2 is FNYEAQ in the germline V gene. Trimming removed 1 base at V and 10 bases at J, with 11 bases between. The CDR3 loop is CASSLEALGPQHF. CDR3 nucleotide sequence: TGTGCCAGCAGCTTAGAGGCGTTAGGACCCCAGCATTTT.

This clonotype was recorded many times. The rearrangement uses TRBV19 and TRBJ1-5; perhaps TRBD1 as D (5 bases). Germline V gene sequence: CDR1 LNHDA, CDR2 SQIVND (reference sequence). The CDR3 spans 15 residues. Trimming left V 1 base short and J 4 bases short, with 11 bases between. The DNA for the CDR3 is TGTGCCAGTAGTATAGGACAGCCACTAAATCAGCCCCAGCATTTT. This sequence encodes CASSIGQPLNQPQHF.

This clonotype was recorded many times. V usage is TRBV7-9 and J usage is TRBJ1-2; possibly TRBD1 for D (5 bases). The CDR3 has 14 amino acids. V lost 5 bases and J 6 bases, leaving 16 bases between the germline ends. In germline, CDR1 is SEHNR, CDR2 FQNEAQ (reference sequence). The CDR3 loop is CASSGRVFVDGYTF. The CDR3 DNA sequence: TGTGCCAGCAGCGGCAGGGTGTTCGTGGATGGCTACACCTTC. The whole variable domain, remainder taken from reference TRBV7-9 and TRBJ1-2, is DTGVSQNPRHKITKRGQNVTFRCDPISEHNRLYWYRQTLGQGPEFLTYFQNEAQLEKSRLLSDRFSAERPKGSFSTLEIQRTEQGDSAMYLCASSGRVFVDGYTFGSGTRLTVV.

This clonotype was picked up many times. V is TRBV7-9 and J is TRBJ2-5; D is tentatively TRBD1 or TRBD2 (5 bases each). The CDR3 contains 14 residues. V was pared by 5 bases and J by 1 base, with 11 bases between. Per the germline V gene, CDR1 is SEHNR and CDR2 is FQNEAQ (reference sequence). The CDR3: CASSEGWVQETQYF. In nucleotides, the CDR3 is TGTGCCAGCAGCGAGGGGTGGGTCCAAGAGACCCAGTACTTC. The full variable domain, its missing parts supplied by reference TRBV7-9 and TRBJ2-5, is DTGVSQNPRHKITKRGQNVTFRCDPISEHNRLYWYRQTLGQGPEFLTYFQNEAQLEKSRLLSDRFSAERPKGSFSTLEIQRTEQGDSAMYLCASSEGWVQETQYFGPGTRLLVL.